These T cell receptor beta chains were read from a single sample in a study of OX40 agonist ivuxolimab in advanced cancers. Sequencing was performed with immunoSEQ multiplex PCR; in TCRdb, only in-frame clones are kept and a portion is missing. The sample lists about 77,000 clones; around 85% were seen once. The source was CD4+ or CD8+ T cells sorted from blood, collected in a trial of the OX40 agonist ivuxolimab. The receptor source for this set is an adult with an advanced solid tumor such as melanoma, head and neck, liver or kidney cancer. The CDR3 runs from the conserved cysteine through the conserved F or W.

j_call v_call cdr3_aa
TRBJ1-3 TRBV5-4 CASSLERGASGNTIYF
TRBJ1-5 TRBV19 CASSTWTGIGILSNQPQHF
TRBJ2-2 TRBV28 CASTPSGGAVSTGELFF
TRBJ2-1 TRBV16 CASSRGGSHNEQFF
TRBJ1-5 TRBV19 CASSPETGQDNQPQHF
TRBJ1-1 TRBV5-1 CASSLWPANTEAFF
TRBJ1-6 TRBV7-9 CASSQEGENSPLHF
TRBJ2-6 TRBV5-1 CASSLAGTGAGANVLTF
TRBJ1-4 TRBV7-2 CASSMWTGQNEKLFF
TRBJ2-1 TRBV6-5 CASSRKQGSEQFF
TRBJ2-3 TRBV7-2 CASSPPGADTQYF
TRBJ2-5 TRBV19 CASSATPQGETQYF
TRBJ2-7 TRBV7-2 CASSLYSERVYEQYF
TRBJ2-1 TRBV5-1 CASSPGTGGNEQFF
TRBJ2-3 TRBV5-1 CASSLAGGPGRTDTQYF
TRBJ1-1 TRBV6-5 CASSYSNWYTEAFF
TRBJ2-7 TRBV6-1 CASFQSSYEQYF
TRBJ1-2 TRBV6-1 CASRRDGLANYGYTF
TRBJ2-5 TRBV7-2 CASSFGYSGSGETQYF
TRBJ1-6 TRBV19 CASSPGHLNSPLHF
TRBJ1-1 TRBV9 CASAPRTLKSFF
TRBJ1-4 TRBV2 CASREDGADEKLFF
TRBJ2-3 TRBV14 CASSHGGTSGGRDTQYF
TRBJ2-1 TRBV9 CASSVVGGGSYNEQFF
TRBJ2-2 TRBV5-1 CASRPGQSTGELFF
TRBJ2-7 TRBV5-1 CASSSGSTYEQYF